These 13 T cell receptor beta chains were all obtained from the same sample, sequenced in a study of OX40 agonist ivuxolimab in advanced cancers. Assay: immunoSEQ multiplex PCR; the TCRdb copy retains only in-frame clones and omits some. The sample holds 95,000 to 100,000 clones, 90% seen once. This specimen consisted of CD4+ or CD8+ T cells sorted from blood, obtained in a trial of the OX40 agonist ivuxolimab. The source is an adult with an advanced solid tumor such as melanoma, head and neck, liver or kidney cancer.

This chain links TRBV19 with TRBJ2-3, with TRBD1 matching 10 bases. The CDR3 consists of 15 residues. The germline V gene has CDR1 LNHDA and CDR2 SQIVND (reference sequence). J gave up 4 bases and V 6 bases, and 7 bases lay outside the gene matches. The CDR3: CASRADRGPADTQYF. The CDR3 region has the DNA TGTGCCAGTAGGGCCGACAGGGGGCCCGCAGATACGCAGTATTTT.

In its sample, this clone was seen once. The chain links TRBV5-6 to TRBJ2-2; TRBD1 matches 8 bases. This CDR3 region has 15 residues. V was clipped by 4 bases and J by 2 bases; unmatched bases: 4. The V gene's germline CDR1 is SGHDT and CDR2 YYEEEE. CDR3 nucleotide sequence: TGTGCCAGCAGCAGGACAGGGAGTAACACCGGGGAGCTGTTTTTT. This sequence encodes CASSRTGSNTGELFF.

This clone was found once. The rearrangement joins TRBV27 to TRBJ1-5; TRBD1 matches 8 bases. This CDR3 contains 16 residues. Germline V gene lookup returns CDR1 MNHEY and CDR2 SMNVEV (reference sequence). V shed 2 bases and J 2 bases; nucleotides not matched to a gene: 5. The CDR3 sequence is CASSLTDREGNQPQHF. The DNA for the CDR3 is TGTGCCAGCAGTTTAACGGACAGGGAGGGCAATCAGCCCCAGCATTTT.

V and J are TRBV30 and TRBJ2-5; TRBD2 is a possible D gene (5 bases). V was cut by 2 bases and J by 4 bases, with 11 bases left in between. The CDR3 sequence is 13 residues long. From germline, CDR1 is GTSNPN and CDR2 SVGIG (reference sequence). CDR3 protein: CAWSPLEGETQYF. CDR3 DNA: TGTGCCTGGAGTCCCCTTGAGGGAGAGACCCAGTACTTC.

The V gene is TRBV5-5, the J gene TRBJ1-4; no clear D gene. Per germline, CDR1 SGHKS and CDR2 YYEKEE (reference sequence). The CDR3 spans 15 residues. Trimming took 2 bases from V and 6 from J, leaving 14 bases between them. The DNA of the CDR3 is TGTGCCAGCAGCTTTTTCGGGCTTTTATATGAAAAACTGTTTTTT. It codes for CASSFFGLLYEKLFF.

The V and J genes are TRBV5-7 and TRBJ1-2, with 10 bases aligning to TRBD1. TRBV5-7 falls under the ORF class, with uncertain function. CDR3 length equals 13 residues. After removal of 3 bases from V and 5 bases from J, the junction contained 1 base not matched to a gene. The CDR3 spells CASSWGQGYGYTF. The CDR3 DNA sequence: TGTGCCAGCAGCTGGGGACAGGGGTATGGCTACACCTTC.

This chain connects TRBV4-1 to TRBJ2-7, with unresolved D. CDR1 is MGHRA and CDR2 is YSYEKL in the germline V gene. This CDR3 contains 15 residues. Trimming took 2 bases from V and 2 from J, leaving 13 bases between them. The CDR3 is CASSQLVAPAYEQYF. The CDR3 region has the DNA TGCGCCAGCAGCCAATTAGTAGCCCCCGCCTACGAGCAGTACTTC.

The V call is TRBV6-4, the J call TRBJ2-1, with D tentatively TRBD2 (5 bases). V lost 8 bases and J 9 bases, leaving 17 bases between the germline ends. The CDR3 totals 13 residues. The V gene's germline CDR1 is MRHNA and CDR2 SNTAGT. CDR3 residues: CASARTRISEQFF. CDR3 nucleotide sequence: TGTGCCAGCGCCCGAACTAGAATCTCTGAGCAGTTCTTC.

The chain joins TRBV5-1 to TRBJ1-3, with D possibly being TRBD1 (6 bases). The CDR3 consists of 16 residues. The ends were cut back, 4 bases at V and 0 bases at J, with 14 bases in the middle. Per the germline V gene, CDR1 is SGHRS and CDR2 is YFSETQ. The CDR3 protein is CASSIGQLYSGNTIYF. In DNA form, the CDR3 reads TGCGCCAGCAGCATAGGACAGCTGTACTCTGGAAACACCATATATTTT.

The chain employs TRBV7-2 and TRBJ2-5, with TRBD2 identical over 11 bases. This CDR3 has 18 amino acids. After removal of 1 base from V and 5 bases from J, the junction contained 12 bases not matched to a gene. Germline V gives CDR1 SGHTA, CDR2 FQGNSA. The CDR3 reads CASSLGDLAGGGWETQYF. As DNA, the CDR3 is TGTGCCAGCAGCTTAGGTGACCTAGCGGGAGGTGGTTGGGAGACCCAGTACTTC.

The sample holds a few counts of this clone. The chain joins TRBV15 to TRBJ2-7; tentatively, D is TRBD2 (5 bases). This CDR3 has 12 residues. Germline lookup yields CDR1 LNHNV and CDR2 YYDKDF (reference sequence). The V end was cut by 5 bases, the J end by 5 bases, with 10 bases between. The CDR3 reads CATSQVEDEQYF. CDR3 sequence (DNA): TGTGCCACCAGCCAGGTGGAGGACGAGCAGTACTTC.

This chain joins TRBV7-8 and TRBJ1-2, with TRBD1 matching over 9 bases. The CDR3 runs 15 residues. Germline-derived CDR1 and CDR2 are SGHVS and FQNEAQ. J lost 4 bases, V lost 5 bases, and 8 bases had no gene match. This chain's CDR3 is CASSQGQGLIYGYTF. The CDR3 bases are TGTGCCAGCAGCCAGGGACAGGGACTTATCTATGGCTACACCTTC.

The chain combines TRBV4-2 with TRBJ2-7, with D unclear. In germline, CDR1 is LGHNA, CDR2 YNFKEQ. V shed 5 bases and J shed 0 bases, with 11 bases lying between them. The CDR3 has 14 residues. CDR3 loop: CASSLGRSSYEQYF. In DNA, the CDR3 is TGTGCCAGCAGCTTGGGCAGGAGCTCCTACGAGCAGTACTTC.